This passage covers 29 T cell receptor beta chains from one sample sequenced in a study of cytomegalovirus exposure and HLA in healthy donors. The PCR made use of 60 Vbeta and 13 Jbeta primers. The data were produced by immunoSEQ multiplex PCR, yet TCRdb's version contains in-frame clones alone and is incomplete. The sample shows roughly 190,000 clones, under 85% of them seen only once. Sequencing used PBMCs. The receptors were gathered from a woman aged 45-65 years in good health and CMV-seropositive.

The rearrangement joins TRBV2 to TRBJ2-7, with 10 bases identical to TRBD1. Unmatched junction bases numbered 6, after V lost 7 bases and J lost 3 bases. From germline, CDR1 is SNHLY and CDR2 FYNNEI. The CDR3 runs 14 residues. CDR3 residues: CASTPGQGHYEQYF. The CDR3 DNA sequence: TGTGCCAGCACCCCGGGACAGGGGCACTACGAGCAGTACTTC. Full variable domain (rest looked up from reference TRBV2 and TRBJ2-7): EPEVTQTPSHQVTQMGQEVILRCVPISNHLYFYWYRQILGQKVEFLVSFYNNEISEKSEIFDDQFSVERPDGSNFTLKIRSTKLEDSAMYFCASTPGQGHYEQYFGPGTRLTVT.

The chain joins TRBV19 to TRBJ1-2; the D gene is possibly TRBD1 (5 bases). V gave up 1 base and J gave up 6 bases, with 12 bases separating them. The CDR3 length is 14 residues. CDR1 is LNHDA, CDR2 SQIVND, per germline (reference sequence). The CDR3 sequence is CASSIGGRVDGYTF. CDR3 sequence (DNA): TGTGCCAGTAGTATAGGGGGCAGGGTTGATGGCTACACCTTC.

The chain has TRBV27 and TRBJ2-7, with 10 nucleotides matching TRBD1. CDR3 length: 14 amino acids. The germline V gene has CDR1 MNHEY and CDR2 SMNVEV (reference sequence). V lost 6 bases, J lost 4 bases, and 6 bases stayed unmatched. CDR3 in DNA: TGTGCCAGCAGCCGACAGGGGGCCCGGTACGAGCAGTACTTC. This gives the protein CASSRQGARYEQYF.

The CDR3 nucleotides read TGTGCCAGTAGCTTTACTAGGAGGGAGACCCAGTACTTC. Protein product: CASSFTRRETQYF. This chain links TRBV19 with TRBJ2-5, with a tentative D call TRBD2 (5 bases). The V end was cut by 6 bases, the J end by 5 bases, with 13 bases between. The CDR3 length is 13 residues. CDR1 and CDR2 from the germline V gene are LNHDA and SQIVND (reference sequence).

V and J are TRBV5-5 and TRBJ1-6, with 8 bases fitting TRBD1. CDR3 length: 20 amino acids. The V and J ends lost 0 bases and 0 bases, in that order; junction bases with no gene match: 11. Germline V gene sequence: CDR1 SGHKS, CDR2 YYEKEE (reference sequence). CDR3 nucleotides: TGTGCCAGCAGCTTGGCTCTGACAGGGGTTCTAGACTCCTATAATTCACCCCTCCACTTT. The encoded protein is CASSLALTGVLDSYNSPLHF.

J is TRBJ2-3 and V is TRBV30; D is unclear. V was shortened by 0 bases and J by 3 bases, with 19 bases between the two germline ends. In germline, CDR1 is GTSNPN, CDR2 SVGIG (reference sequence). The CDR3 has 17 residues. CDR3 loop: CAWSVGRDWLSTDTQYF. CDR3 bases: TGTGCCTGGAGTGTAGGCCGCGACTGGCTATCGACAGATACGCAGTATTTT.

The chain joins TRBV6-1 to TRBJ1-5; a weak D match, TRBD1 (6 bases). CDR1 is MNHNS and CDR2 is SASEGT in the germline V gene. The V gene lost 7 bases and the J gene lost 3 bases, with 13 bases spanning the gap. The CDR3 extends over 14 amino acids. CDR3: CASNPTGLNQPQHF. CDR3 nucleotide sequence: TGTGCCAGCAACCCTACAGGGCTCAATCAGCCCCAGCATTTT.

The CDR3 reads CASSYTVNYGYTF. The CDR3 nucleotides read TGTGCCAGCAGTTACACGGTTAACTATGGCTACACCTTC. The chain has TRBV6-5 and TRBJ1-2; unclear D gene. Trimming shortened V by 2 bases and J by 1 base, and 5 bases separated the two germline ends. CDR1 is MNHEY, CDR2 SVGAGI, per germline. The CDR3 totals 13 residues.

The V gene is TRBV6-5, the J gene TRBJ2-1; perhaps TRBD1 as D (6 bases). Trimming took 2 bases from V and 6 from J, leaving 11 bases between them. Germline values: CDR1 MNHEY, CDR2 SVGAGI. The CDR3 has 14 residues. CDR3 DNA: TGTGCCAGCAGTTACGTAGGGGGTGGCAATGAGCAGTTCTTC. Its protein product is CASSYVGGGNEQFF.

The chain carries TRBV7-9 and TRBJ2-3, with 7 bases aligning to TRBD1. From germline, CDR1 is SEHNR and CDR2 FQNEAQ (reference sequence). Trimming removed 2 bases from V and 4 bases from J; junction bases left unmatched: 3. This CDR3 comprises 14 residues. The CDR3 DNA reads TGTGCCAGCAGCTTACGCCAGGGGGCAGATACGCAGTATTTT. Amino acid sequence: CASSLRQGADTQYF.

This chain links TRBV7-9 with TRBJ2-1; 10 nucleotides agree with TRBD2. The V gene end was trimmed by 5 bases and the J gene end by 1 base; junction bases not matched to a gene: 14. This CDR3 spans 19 amino acids. Germline values: CDR1 SEHNR, CDR2 FQNEAQ (reference sequence). CDR3 amino acids: CASSTPGAGGEVSYNEQFF. CDR3 sequence (DNA): TGTGCCAGCAGCACCCCAGGAGCGGGGGGGGAGGTGTCCTACAATGAGCAGTTCTTC.

V usage is TRBV28 and J usage is TRBJ1-4; 7 positions match TRBD1. Unmatched junction bases numbered 3, after V lost 8 bases and J lost 0 bases. The germline gives CDR1 MDHEN, CDR2 SYDVKM. The CDR3 is 14 residues long. CDR3 sequence reads: CASCQGATNEKLFF. The CDR3 coding sequence is TGTGCCAGCTGCCAGGGGGCAACTAATGAAAAACTGTTTTTT.

The chain carries TRBV10-1 and TRBJ1-1, with a tentative D call TRBD1 (6 bases). This CDR3 comprises 16 residues. Trimming pared 3 bases from V and 1 base from J, leaving 15 bases between. The germline CDR1 and CDR2 sequences are WNHNN and SYGVQD (reference sequence). The CDR3 is CASSDKDSLSNTEAFF. The CDR3 DNA is TGCGCCAGCAGTGACAAGGACAGCCTTTCGAACACTGAAGCTTTCTTT.

The genes are TRBV30 and TRBJ2-5; the D is unclear. With the DNA end fitting TRBJ2-7 better, the J assignment may be wrong. This CDR3 contains 11 residues. The germline gives CDR1 GTSNPN, CDR2 SVGIG (reference sequence). The CDR3: CAWSRSYEQYF. The DNA of the CDR3 is TGTGCCTGGAGCAGGTCCTACGAGCAGTACTTC.

The V and J genes are TRBV6-6 and TRBJ2-5, with 8 bases that match TRBD1. The CDR3 has 15 amino acids. The V gene end was trimmed by 4 bases and the J gene end by 0 bases; junction bases not matched to a gene: 4. CDR1 and CDR2 from the germline V gene are MNHNY and SVGAGI (reference sequence). CDR3 DNA sequence: TGTGCCAGCAGTTCGACAGGGGCCTACCAAGAGACCCAGTACTTC. Its translation is CASSSTGAYQETQYF.

The genes are TRBV28 and TRBJ2-7; TRBD1 matches at 7 bases. This CDR3 has 15 residues. Germline assignment: CDR1 MDHEN and CDR2 SYDVKM. Trimming at V came to 5 bases and at J to 3 bases, leaving 10 bases not matched to a gene. CDR3 DNA sequence: TGTGCCAGCAGTCCAGGGACAGAAATTTTCTACGAGCAGTACTTC. Protein sequence: CASSPGTEIFYEQYF.

The chain carries TRBV7-9 and TRBJ2-7; D may be TRBD2 (6 bases). Trimming pared 1 base from V and 7 bases from J, leaving 17 bases between. This CDR3 contains 15 residues. Germline lookup yields CDR1 SEHNR and CDR2 FQNEAQ (reference sequence). This CDR3 is CASSLGGRTLGEQYF. The CDR3 DNA is TGTGCCAGCAGCTTAGGGGGGAGGACGCTTGGGGAGCAGTACTTC.

The J gene is TRBJ2-3, the V gene TRBV7-6; tentatively, D is TRBD2 (5 bases). The length of the CDR3 is 13 residues. Germline V gene sequence: CDR1 SGHVS, CDR2 FNYEAQ. V was trimmed by 2 bases and J by 5 bases, leaving 8 bases between them. DNA of the CDR3: TGTGCCAGCAGCTTAACCGGGGTAGATACGCAGTATTTT. Translating gives CASSLTGVDTQYF.

The V gene is TRBV7-2, the J gene TRBJ1-1; 7 bases are a match to TRBD1. Trimming cost V 0 bases and J 0 bases; bases outside gene matches: 7. Per the germline V gene, CDR1 is SGHTA and CDR2 is FQGNSA. The CDR3 has 17 amino acids. The CDR3 here is CASSLAGTAKVNTEAFF. As DNA, the CDR3 is TGTGCCAGCAGCTTAGCGGGGACAGCGAAAGTGAACACTGAAGCTTTCTTT.

The V and J genes are TRBV19 and TRBJ2-5, with D possibly being TRBD1 (6 bases). Deletions cut 6 bases from V and 4 bases from J, with 12 bases between. CDR1 and CDR2 (germline): LNHDA, SQIVND (reference sequence). The CDR3 covers 13 residues. The CDR3 region has the DNA TGTGCCAGTAGAGAGGACAGAGGAGAGACCCAGTACTTC. This translates into CASREDRGETQYF.

This chain links TRBV5-1 with TRBJ1-1; 9 bases match TRBD1. V was pared by 2 bases and J by 4 bases, with 3 bases of the junction left unmatched. The CDR3 runs 14 residues. Looked up from germline, CDR1 is SGHRS and CDR2 is YFSETQ. The CDR3 DNA is TGCGCCAGCAGCTTAATGACAGGGGGCACTGAAGCTTTCTTT. Protein sequence: CASSLMTGGTEAFF.

V usage is TRBV5-5 and J usage is TRBJ1-1; TRBD1 agrees at 8 bases. CDR1 SGHKS and CDR2 YYEKEE come from the germline V gene (reference sequence). With 4 bases clipped from V and 4 bases from J, the junction kept 6 bases outside the gene matches. This CDR3 spans 14 amino acids. Here the CDR3 reads CASSAWTGITEAFF. CDR3 DNA: TGTGCCAGCAGCGCTTGGACAGGGATCACTGAAGCTTTCTTT.

The V and J genes are TRBV30 and TRBJ2-1; tentatively, D is TRBD1 (6 bases). CDR1 and CDR2 from the germline V gene are GTSNPN and SVGIG (reference sequence). The CDR3 has 13 amino acids. Trimming removed 7 bases at V and 7 bases at J, with 17 bases between. Here the CDR3 DNA reads TGTGCCTTCCCGGACAGCGGTAGGAATGAGCAGTTCTTC. This gives the protein CAFPDSGRNEQFF.

A single count supports this clone. This sample also contains other DNA sequences that code for the same CDR3. This chain connects TRBV28 to TRBJ2-7; TRBD1 matches at 8 bases. Germline trimming cut 6 bases from V and 3 bases from J; bases unmatched to any gene: 4. The CDR3 covers 13 residues. Germline CDR1 is MDHEN and CDR2 is SYDVKM. CDR3 protein: CASSPGQGYEQYF. The DNA for the CDR3 is TGTGCCAGCAGCCCAGGACAGGGCTACGAGCAGTACTTC.

The chain uses TRBV27 and TRBJ1-1, with D tentatively TRBD1 (6 bases). V was cut by 4 bases and J by 1 base, with 7 bases left in between. The CDR3 has 13 residues. Germline lookup yields CDR1 MNHEY and CDR2 SMNVEV (reference sequence). The CDR3 coding sequence is TGTGCCAGCAGTTCGACAGGGAACACTGAAGCTTTCTTT. Its protein product is CASSSTGNTEAFF.

The CDR3 DNA reads as TGTGCCTGGAATCGGGACAGGGCTACGGTTGGAAACACCATATATTTT. Protein product: CAWNRDRATVGNTIYF. This chain links TRBV30 with TRBJ1-3; 9 nucleotides line up with TRBD1. CDR3 length equals 16 residues. The V segment lost 4 bases and the J segment 3 bases; nucleotides outside the gene matches: 10. Germline V CDR1 and CDR2: GTSNPN, SVGIG (reference sequence). Using reference TRBV30 and TRBJ1-3 for the parts outside the CDR3, the full variable domain is SQTIHQWPATLVQPVGSPLSLECTVEGTSNPNLYWYRQAAGRGLQLLFYSVGIGQISSEVPQNLSASRPQDRQFILSSKKLLLSDSGFYLCAWNRDRATVGNTIYFGEGSWLTVV.

The V and J genes are TRBV7-3 and TRBJ1-1; D possibly corresponds to TRBD1 (6 bases). This CDR3 is 16 amino acids long. Looked up from germline, CDR1 is SGHTA and CDR2 is FQGTGA. V lost 2 bases and J 0 bases, leaving 13 bases between the germline ends. CDR3: CASSLGGTALNTEAFF. For the CDR3, the DNA is TGTGCCAGCAGCTTAGGGGGCACAGCATTGAACACTGAAGCTTTCTTT.

Only a few counts were recorded for this clone. The chain combines TRBV12-5 with TRBJ1-2; 7 positions match TRBD1. CDR1 and CDR2 (germline): LGHNT, FRNRAP. V lost 5 bases and J lost 5; bases outside the gene matches: 5. CDR3 length: 13 residues. The CDR3 loop reads CASGQGGTYGYTF. For the CDR3, the DNA is TGTGCTAGTGGTCAAGGGGGCACATATGGCTACACCTTC.

This clone was seen a handful of times. The chain joins TRBV18 to TRBJ1-1, with TRBD1 as a possible D gene (5 bases). The germline gives CDR1 KGHSH, CDR2 LQKENI. The CDR3 contains 17 residues. The V end was cut by 1 base, the J end by 4 bases, with 19 bases between. The CDR3 region has the DNA TGTGCCAGCTCACCACGGGGGATTGAGGGAGGGCTCACTGAAGCTTTCTTT. Translation: CASSPRGIEGGLTEAFF.